This TCR beta chain was sequenced during a study of blood T cell repertoires in COVID-19. Data came from immunoSEQ multiplex PCR; TCRdb stores just in-frame clones and leaves some out. In the table there are approximately 150,000 clones, approximately 92% of which are singletons. V lost 3 bases and J lost 7; bases outside the gene matches: 6. The CDR3 totals 14 residues. Germline V gives CDR1 SGHNT, CDR2 YYREEE (reference sequence). The sequencing input was peripheral blood. The clonotype comes from a young man with COVID-19, enrolled during active disease. This chain uses TRBV5-4 with TRBJ2-7, with 11 bases that match TRBD1. CDR3 nucleotides: TGTGCCAGCAGCTATTGGACAGGGGGCGCGGAGCAGTACTTC. This codes for CASSYWTGGAEQYF.